This T cell receptor (beta chain) stems from a study of T cell responses to AZD1222 COVID-19 vaccine. Second-dose groups at about 4 or about 12 weeks were pooled. This clone has more than one count but fewer than ten. Its antigen is unidentified. V shed 4 bases and J shed 7 bases, with 11 bases lying between them. Germline V gene sequence: CDR1 SGHNT, CDR2 YENEEA. The CDR3 covers 14 residues. The repertoire was sequenced with immunoSEQ multiplex PCR; TCRdb's copy has only in-frame clones and lacks some. Among around 99,000 clones listed, roughly 86% were seen once. Findings of the study overall: CD4 TCRs associated with vaccination spanned spike, dominating at 160-218 and 743-854. The repertoires were collected only after the peak T cell response.

The rearrangement joins TRBV11-3 to TRBJ1-6; weak D call: TRBD1 (6 bases). The sequencing here drew on peripheral blood, taken 28 days after the second AZD1222 dose. This receptor was taken from an adult who received the AZD1222 COVID-19 vaccine. The CDR3: CASSSGQSNSPLHF. CDR3 in DNA: TGTGCCAGCAGCTCCGGACAGTCCAATTCACCCCTCCACTTT.